The 31 T cell receptor beta chains reported below all come from one sample, sequenced in a study of cytomegalovirus exposure and HLA in healthy donors. The PCR employed 60 Vbeta primers together with 13 Jbeta primers. TCRdb's table, derived via immunoSEQ multiplex PCR, lists solely in-frame clones and lacks some. The sample records fewer than 250,000 clones, about 87% being singletons. Source material: PBMCs. These receptor sequences come from a woman between 18 and 30 years old in good health and CMV-seronegative.

J is TRBJ2-2 and V is TRBV25-1; D is undetermined. From germline, CDR1 is MGHDK and CDR2 SYGVNS. Trimming cost V 5 bases and J 1 base, with 8 bases left between them. The CDR3 is 14 amino acids. The CDR3 reads CASSSPRNTGELFF. CDR3 sequence (DNA): TGTGCCAGCAGTTCCCCCAGGAACACCGGGGAGCTGTTTTTT.

V is TRBV9 and J is TRBJ2-7; D is perhaps TRBD1 (6 bases). Trimming took off 0 bases at V and 5 bases at J, with 12 bases between the two ends. The CDR3 covers 14 residues. Looked up from germline, CDR1 is SGDLS and CDR2 is YYNGEE. CDR3 sequence: CASSVEAQGNEQYF. CDR3 in DNA: TGTGCCAGCAGCGTAGAGGCACAGGGTAACGAGCAGTACTTC. Full variable domain (outside the CDR3, taken from reference TRBV9 and TRBJ2-7): DSGVTQTPKHLITATGQRVTLRCSPRSGDLSVYWYQQSLDQGLQFLIQYYNGEERAKGNILERFSAQQFPDLHSELNLSSLELGDSALYFCASSVEAQGNEQYFGPGTRLTVT.

This clone has only one observation. The V call is TRBV7-2, the J call TRBJ1-2, with TRBD1 identical over 10 bases. With V trimmed by 5 bases and J by 4 bases, 4 bases remained unmatched. CDR1 is SGHTA, CDR2 FQGNSA, per germline. The CDR3 spans 14 residues. The CDR3 loop is CASSAGQGGYGYTF. DNA of the CDR3: TGTGCCAGCAGCGCAGGACAGGGGGGCTATGGCTACACCTTC. Complete variable domain (other parts from reference TRBV7-2 and TRBJ1-2): GAGVSQSPSNKVTEKGKDVELRCDPISGHTALYWYRQSLGQGLEFLIYFQGNSAPDKSGLPSDRFSAERTGGSVSTLTIQRTQQEDSAVYLCASSAGQGGYGYTFGSGTRLTVV.

The rearrangement uses TRBV11-3 and TRBJ1-1; the D gene is possibly TRBD1 (5 bases). The ends were cut back, 5 bases at V and 4 bases at J, with 14 bases in the middle. Germline CDR1 is SGHNT and CDR2 is YENEEA. CDR3 length: 14 residues. The CDR3 nucleotides are TGTGCCAGCAGCCCCCCGAACAGGATCACTGAAGCTTTCTTT. Translating gives CASSPPNRITEAFF. Looking up the rest from reference TRBV11-3 and TRBJ1-1 gives the full variable domain: EAGVVQSPRYKIIEKKQPVAFWCNPISGHNTLYWYLQNLGQGPELLIRYENEEAVDDSQLPKDRFSAERLKGVDSTLKIQPAELGDSAVYLCASSPPNRITEAFFGQGTRLTVV.

This clone was counted a few times. The genes are TRBV5-6 and TRBJ2-1, with 7 bases identical to TRBD1. Per germline, CDR1 SGHDT and CDR2 YYEEEE. The length of the CDR3 is 15 residues. The ends lost 4 bases at V and 8 bases at J; junction bases unmatched: 12. The CDR3 reads CASSQGTVAGDEQFF. CDR3 coding DNA: TGTGCCAGCAGCCAGGGGACAGTGGCCGGGGATGAGCAGTTCTTC.

The chain employs TRBV2 and TRBJ2-1; 8 positions match TRBD1. V shed 6 bases, J shed 0 bases, and the junction held 7 bases outside the gene matches. This CDR3 is built from 16 residues. In germline, CDR1 is SNHLY, CDR2 FYNNEI. The CDR3 sequence: CASRARQGISYNEQFF. For the CDR3, the DNA is TGTGCCAGCAGGGCAAGACAGGGGATCTCCTACAATGAGCAGTTCTTC.

This chain joins TRBV25-1 and TRBJ1-6, with 7 nucleotides matching TRBD1. The germline CDR1 and CDR2 sequences are MGHDK and SYGVNS. V shed 3 bases, J shed 7 bases, and the junction held 6 bases outside the gene matches. This CDR3 has 15 residues. The CDR3 DNA reads TGTGCCAGCAGTGATGCGGGACAGACCAATTCACCCCTCCACTTT. This gives the protein CASSDAGQTNSPLHF.

As DNA, the CDR3 is TGCGCCAGCAGCCAGGGGACAGCCACCGGGGAGCTGTTTTTT. Translation gives CASSQGTATGELFF. V is TRBV4-1 and J is TRBJ2-2, with 7 bases matching TRBD1. The J segment lost 4 bases and the V segment lost 3 bases, leaving 2 bases of the junction unmatched. Per the germline V gene, CDR1 is MGHRA and CDR2 is YSYEKL. The CDR3 totals 14 residues.

The V gene is TRBV11-2, the J gene TRBJ2-3; 11 bases match TRBD1. Germline V CDR1 and CDR2: SGHAT, FQNNGV. This CDR3 has 14 residues. Germline trimming cut 5 bases from V and 4 bases from J; bases unmatched to any gene: 2. Here the CDR3 DNA reads TGTGCCAGCAGCCAGGGACAGGGGGCAGATACGCAGTATTTT. Translated, it gives CASSQGQGADTQYF.

Points on this clone: The final CDR3 position lacks the conserved phenylalanine or tryptophan, pointing to a likely read error. The limits of the CDR3 on the DNA are not certain, so only TCRdb's listed CDR3 is given. The chain is built from TRBV21-1 and TRBJ2-7; the D call in the table, TRBD2, was not verified against the DNA. TRBV21-1 is a pseudogene. The CDR3 spans 15 residues, counting both ends. The CDR3 sequence is CASSTPKFGGGPEGL.

This clone was counted a single time. The chain couples TRBV6-1 to TRBJ2-1; 7 bases match TRBD1. This CDR3 region has 13 residues. From germline, CDR1 is MNHNS and CDR2 SASEGT. J gave up 6 bases and V 4 bases, and 3 bases lay outside the gene matches. CDR3: CASSGQGFNEQFF. The CDR3 DNA is TGTGCCAGCAGTGGACAGGGATTCAATGAGCAGTTCTTC.

This sequence joins TRBV5-8 and TRBJ2-3; 7 bases are a match to TRBD2. Per the germline V gene, CDR1 is SGHTS and CDR2 is YDEGEE. The V segment lost 0 bases and the J segment 2 bases; nucleotides outside the gene matches: 6. The CDR3 is made up of 16 amino acids. The CDR3 DNA is TGTGCCAGCAGCTTGGAGGGGAGGGCCAACACAGATACGCAGTATTTT. The encoded protein is CASSLEGRANTDTQYF.

Comment on this clone: The junction does not match germline at one end; this may be a read error. The chain recombines TRBV7-7 with TRBJ2-7, with D perhaps TRBD2 (6 bases). The CDR3 extends over 13 amino acids. The germline V gene encodes CDR1 SSHAT and CDR2 FNYEAQ (reference sequence). The CDR3 DNA reads TGTGCTAGCAGTCTAGCGCCTAAGGACGAGCAGTACTTC. As protein: CASSLAPKDEQYF.

The chain joins TRBV15 to TRBJ1-5, with D possibly TRBD1 on 6 matching bases. Germline V gene lookup returns CDR1 LNHNV and CDR2 YYDKDF (reference sequence). The CDR3 runs 16 residues. V was trimmed by 1 base and J by 7 bases, leaving 17 bases between them. The CDR3 nucleotides read TGTGCCACCAGCAGAGTTGGGACACTCGCAGGGCAGCCCCAGCATTTT. This encodes CATSRVGTLAGQPQHF.

The chain couples TRBV5-1 to TRBJ1-1, with TRBD1 identical over 8 bases. Germline V gene lookup returns CDR1 SGHRS and CDR2 YFSETQ. CDR3 size: 14 residues. The V gene end was trimmed by 5 bases and the J gene end by 5 bases; junction bases not matched to a gene: 8. The CDR3 DNA sequence: TGCGCCAGCAGTACGACAGGGGTGAGGACTGAAGCTTTCTTT. Protein sequence: CASSTTGVRTEAFF.

The V gene is TRBV7-4, the J gene TRBJ1-2, with D possibly matching TRBD1 (5 bases). Between the trimmed V and J ends, which lost 4 bases and 4 bases, there was a span of 7 bases. Per the germline V gene, CDR1 is SGHVT and CDR2 is SQSDAQ. The CDR3 runs to 12 residues. CDR3 in DNA: TGTGCCAGCAGCTACGACAGCTATGGCTACACCTTC. The encoded protein is CASSYDSYGYTF.

The chain joins TRBV7-2 to TRBJ2-3; the match to TRBD2 covers 8 bases. This CDR3 is built from 16 residues. Trimming took 5 bases from V and 5 from J; bases not matched to a gene: 12. CDR1 is SGHTA, CDR2 FQGNSA, per germline. CDR3 in amino acids: CASSPPVRGGGDTQYF. The DNA for the CDR3 is TGTGCCAGCAGCCCCCCGGTCCGGGGGGGCGGAGATACGCAGTATTTT.

The chain couples TRBV18 to TRBJ1-5; no clear D gene. CDR1 and CDR2 (germline): KGHSH, LQKENI. Trimming pared 3 bases from V and 7 bases from J, leaving 22 bases between. The CDR3 runs 17 residues. This chain's CDR3 is CASSPMGFGGSNQPQHF. In nucleotides, the CDR3 is TGTGCCAGCTCACCGATGGGTTTCGGAGGGTCAAACCAGCCCCAGCATTTT.

In its sample, this clone was seen once. The J gene is TRBJ2-1, the V gene TRBV11-3, with 11 bases identical to TRBD2. The V and J ends lost 6 bases and 4 bases, in that order; junction bases with no gene match: 5. This CDR3 is 15 amino acids long. Per the germline V gene, CDR1 is SGHNT and CDR2 is YENEEA. The CDR3 reads CASSPLAGGYNEQFF. The CDR3 DNA reads as TGTGCCAGCAGTCCTCTAGCGGGAGGTTACAATGAGCAGTTCTTC.

The CDR3 DNA reads TGTGCCAGCAGCTCAAAGACAGGGGACTATGGCTACACCTTC. Its translation is CASSSKTGDYGYTF. The rearrangement links TRBV5-4 to TRBJ1-2; 8 bases are shared with TRBD1. The ends lost 3 bases at V and 3 bases at J; junction bases unmatched: 4. The CDR3 loop spans 14 amino acids. In germline, CDR1 is SGHNT, CDR2 YYREEE (reference sequence).

This clone was counted only a few times. V is TRBV6-6 and J is TRBJ1-3; 7 bases match TRBD1. The J segment lost 4 bases and the V segment lost 0 bases, leaving 6 bases of the junction unmatched. Germline V CDR1 and CDR2: MNHNY, SVGAGI (reference sequence). The CDR3 is 16 amino acids. CDR3 region: CASSYSMIQGGNTIYF. The CDR3 DNA follows: TGTGCCAGCAGTTACTCGATGATACAGGGGGGAAACACCATATATTTT.

The rearrangement uses TRBV2 and TRBJ2-7, with D possibly TRBD2 on 6 matching bases. The germline V gene has CDR1 SNHLY and CDR2 FYNNEI. Trimming shortened V by 8 bases and J by 7 bases, and 15 bases separated the two germline ends. This CDR3 has 12 residues. CDR3 protein: CASGGTHWEQYF. CDR3 nucleotides: TGTGCCAGCGGAGGGACTCACTGGGAGCAGTACTTC.

V and J are TRBV5-8 and TRBJ1-3, with D hard to call. The CDR3 loop spans 12 amino acids. Germline assignment: CDR1 SGHTS and CDR2 YDEGEE. Trimming shortened V by 1 base and J by 6 bases, and 5 bases separated the two germline ends. CDR3 residues: CASSLRVNTIYF. Written as DNA, the CDR3 is TGTGCCAGCAGCTTGAGAGTAAACACCATATATTTT.

The chain combines TRBV10-3 with TRBJ1-1; the D is unclear. The CDR3 contains 13 residues. From germline, CDR1 is ENHRY and CDR2 SYGVKD. The ends were cut back, 4 bases at V and 5 bases at J, with 11 bases in the middle. CDR3 sequence reads: CAISVGSSTEAFF. CDR3 sequence (DNA): TGTGCCATCAGTGTGGGCAGTTCGACTGAAGCTTTCTTT.

The CDR3 DNA reads as TGTGCCAGCAGTCCCAGGGGGCTCGACTCCCCTTATGGCTACACCTTC. Its protein is CASSPRGLDSPYGYTF. V gene TRBV5-4 combines with J gene TRBJ1-2; 8 bases align to TRBD1. Germline loops: CDR1 SGHNT, CDR2 YYREEE (reference sequence). CDR3 length equals 16 residues. Germline trimming cut 5 bases from V and 5 bases from J; bases unmatched to any gene: 14.

The V gene is TRBV28, the J gene TRBJ2-5; the match to TRBD1 covers 7 bases. The CDR3 consists of 15 residues. In germline, CDR1 is MDHEN, CDR2 SYDVKM. The V segment lost 8 bases and the J segment 2 bases; nucleotides outside the gene matches: 11. CDR3 in amino acids: CASAFSTGWQETQYF. The CDR3 DNA follows: TGTGCCAGCGCCTTTTCGACAGGGTGGCAAGAGACCCAGTACTTC.

The chain has TRBV5-1 and TRBJ2-2; 12 bases fit TRBD1. The CDR3 is 17 amino acids. Germline CDR1 SGHRS, CDR2 YFSETQ. Losses at the gene ends were 2 bases for V and 7 bases for J; bases not matched to a gene: 9. This CDR3 is CASSLYGTGGAIGELFF. CDR3 coding DNA: TGCGCCAGCAGCTTATATGGGACAGGGGGCGCTATCGGGGAGCTGTTTTTT.

As regards this clone: Other DNA sequences in the same sample also yield this CDR3. The CDR3 nucleotides are TGTGCCAGCAGCGTGGGACAGGGAAACGAAAAACTGTTTTTT. Residues: CASSVGQGNEKLFF. This chain joins TRBV9 and TRBJ1-4; 9 nucleotides agree with TRBD1. There are 14 residues in the CDR3. Germline V CDR1 and CDR2: SGDLS, YYNGEE. Trimming removed 2 bases from V and 8 bases from J; junction bases left unmatched: 4.

This chain links TRBV4-1 with TRBJ1-1; no firm D call. The CDR3 consists of 14 residues. Deletions cut 1 base from V and 0 bases from J, with 6 bases between. The V gene's germline CDR1 is MGHRA and CDR2 YSYEKL. CDR3 nucleotide sequence: TGCGCCAGCAGCCAAGGTGGCATGAACACTGAAGCTTTCTTT. It yields the protein CASSQGGMNTEAFF.

This clone showed up just a few times. The J gene is TRBJ2-2, the V gene TRBV27, with a tentative D call TRBD2 (5 bases). CDR1 is MNHEY and CDR2 is SMNVEV in the germline V gene (reference sequence). Trimming pared 2 bases from V and 4 bases from J, leaving 11 bases between. The CDR3 spans 15 residues. The CDR3, as DNA: TGTGCCAGCAGTTTAGATGCGGGTCCCACCGGGGAGCTGTTTTTT. This translates into CASSLDAGPTGELFF.

This clone has only a few counts. The CDR3 region is CASRRTGTGNTIYF. In DNA, the CDR3 is TGTGCCAGCAGGAGGACAGGAACGGGAAACACCATATATTTT. The chain is built from TRBV6-1 and TRBJ1-3; 7 bases map to TRBD1. The CDR3 runs 14 residues. CDR1 MNHNS and CDR2 SASEGT come from the germline V gene. Trimming removed 6 bases from V and 4 bases from J; junction bases left unmatched: 6.